This TCR beta chain was obtained from a study of shared clonotypes between healthy human individuals (dated by TCRdb to 2020 to 2022). Study-level background: Two women and a few men aged 18 to 49 years were included in the cohort. To increase sequencing depth and limit assay-specific biases, TCR repertoire library preparation and sequencing were carried out by different laboratories using diverse techniques. Leukapheresis yielded between about 0.94 and 8.9 billion PBMCs per donor. Per donor, three plates each were used for CD4 naive and CD4 memory, two for CD8 naive, and one for CD8 memory. The study deeply sequenced blood TCR repertoires of about 5 healthy adults to estimate repertoire size and the extent of clonotype sharing between individuals. What the study reported, not specific to this receptor: Pairwise subsampling led to the expectation that sequencing depth would affect the degree of clonotype sharing among donors. Higher generation probabilities were observed for clonotypes shared by all four sorted-subset donors than for non-shared clonotypes. Approximately 5% of naive CD4, 3.5% of naive CD8, about 2.1% of memory CD4, and less than 0.45% of memory CD8 clonotypes were shared across several donors. Sampling was restricted to blood, and TCR repertoires in tissues likely differ from the TCR repertoires found in blood. Naive subsets generally had larger estimated clonotype richness than memory subsets did. Rarefaction of sorted-subset datasets indicated incomplete sequencing despite the large sequencing depth. The small number of donors limited the genetic and exposure-history diversity represented.

CD8 naive samples consisted of CD45RO-negative cells that were positively selected for CCR7, yielding a CD45RA+CCR7+ population without TemRA cells. The donors were healthy, HIV-negative adults who had no recently reported acute infections or vaccinations. Every donor was a Caucasian adult living in Nashville, Tennessee, USA. Blood was collected by leukapheresis, and PBMCs were isolated by Ficoll-Histopaque density gradient centrifugation and then cryopreserved in liquid nitrogen vapor phase. Purity and quantity of every magnetically sorted T cell population were checked by analytical flow cytometry. From each sorted fraction, genomic DNA was isolated and quantified by UV absorbance on a Nanodrop 2000c. TCR CDR3 regions were amplified from genomic DNA by multiplex PCR using the deep immunoSEQ assay. Extracted genomic DNA from each cell subset was distributed evenly across all wells of several immunoSEQ 96-well plates, and each plate was treated as a replicate. For sorted subsets, roughly 0.2 ug genomic DNA, equal to 30,000 or so T cell genomes, was loaded into each replicate PCR. Purified libraries were quantified with a Qubit 3.0 fluorometer, sized on a Bioanalyzer 2100, and re-quantified with the KAPA Library Quantification kit. A separate single-read 150-cycle Illumina NextSeq 550 flow cell was used to sequence each immunoSEQ 96-well plate. Per the source publication's procedure: The immunoSEQ output contained only junctional sequences without quality scores, so filtering could not match that applied to full-length reads. Sequences were annotated with PyIR, a Python wrapper for IgBLAST v1.9, and V/J genes and CDR3 were assigned using IMGT germline references. Any read was removed if the V/J assignment was weak (E-value above 1e-6), the CDR3 was missing, or the read contained stop codons, out-of-frame junctions, or ambiguous translated residues. V3J clonotypes were defined as sequences sharing the same inferred V gene, J gene, and CDR3 amino acid sequence. To compute the percentage overlap between repertoires, the number of shared unique clonotypes was divided by the size of the smaller repertoire. Repertoire richness was assessed with RTK rarefaction, the Chao1 estimator, and Recon v2.1 estimates of unobserved clonotypes. OLGA was used to compute generation probabilities for all TCRbeta clonotypes that the gDNA method yielded from a handful of donors. This immuneACCESS table, as held by TCRdb, lists in-frame sequences with V and J called but not all clones. Of the missing ones, under half trace to an unresolved V gene in checked studies; the others have no known cause. V, J and clone size are taken as reported in that table, and D and trimming were inferred from the DNA itself. Within this sample are about 800,000 clones, with around 96% of them counted one time only. Less than 0.3% of the sample lies in the top ten.

As concerns this clone: This clone's antigen is unknown. No per-base quality is available; no much larger clone lies one base away.

CDR1 and CDR2 are read off the germline V gene as SGHTA and FQGNSA. The CDR3 starts with the cysteine, ends with the phenylalanine, and has 14 residues. Here the CDR3 DNA is all that survives: 42 bases in frame from base 1. Relative to germline, V is 3 bases shorter and J is 3 bases shorter, with 11 bases between their ends. The material sequenced was naive CD8+ T cells sorted from blood. The sample's cell subset or site, from its label and the paper: CD45RA+CCR7+. The rearranged chain carries TRBV7-2 and TRBJ1-2; 6 matching bases give a weak D call of TRBD1. This TCR was recovered from a man younger than 40 in good health. The CDR3 is CASSFPGADYGYTF. The DNA is as follows: TGTGCCAGCAGCTTTCCAGGGGCGGACTATGGCTACACCTTC.